This TCR beta chain stems from a study of blood T cells in healthy people across ages. V trimming: 0 bases; J trimming: 8 bases; junction bases outside the gene matches: 9. CDR1 SQVTM and CDR2 ANQGSEA come from the germline V gene. The CDR3 length is 17 residues. Findings and caveats of the study: Because sorting was not performed, PBMCs prevented conclusive naive versus antigen-experienced comparison.

This clonotype has only a few counts. Its antigen is as yet unknown. Primers used in a second PCR of about 6 to 11 cycles were a sample-barcoded 5' primer and a J-beta primer mix. Each CDR3 protein is one row after TCRdb ran MiXCR on the 5' RACE reads. The sample contains 1.5 million to 2 million distinct CDR3 sequences, about 30% of which appear only once. The clonotype originates from a woman aged 30 to 39 in good health. The rearrangement links TRBV29-1 to TRBJ2-1; 14 bases line up with TRBD2. The sample consisted of blood. The CDR3 loop reads CSVEDLRGLAGVDEQFF. CDR3 coding DNA: TGCAGCGTTGAAGATCTTCGGGGACTAGCGGGAGTGGATGAGCAGTTCTTC.